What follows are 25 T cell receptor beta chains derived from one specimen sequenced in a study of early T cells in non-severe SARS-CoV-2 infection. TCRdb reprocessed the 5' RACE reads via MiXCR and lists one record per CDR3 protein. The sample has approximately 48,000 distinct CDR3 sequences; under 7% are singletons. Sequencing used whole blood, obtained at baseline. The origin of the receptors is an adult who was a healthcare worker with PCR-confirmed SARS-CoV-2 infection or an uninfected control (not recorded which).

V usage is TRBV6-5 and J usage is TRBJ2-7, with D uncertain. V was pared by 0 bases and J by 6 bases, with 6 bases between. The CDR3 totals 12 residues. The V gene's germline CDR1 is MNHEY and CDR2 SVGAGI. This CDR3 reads CASSYSGGEQYF. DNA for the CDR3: TGTGCCAGCAGTTACTCGGGTGGCGAGCAGTACTTC.

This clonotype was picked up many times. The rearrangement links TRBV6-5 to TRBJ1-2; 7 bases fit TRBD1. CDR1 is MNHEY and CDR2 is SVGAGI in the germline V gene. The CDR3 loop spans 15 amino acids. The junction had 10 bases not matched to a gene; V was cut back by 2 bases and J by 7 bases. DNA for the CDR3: TGTGCCAGCAGTTACCTAGGGGGCGATTCAGGTGGCTACACCTTC. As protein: CASSYLGGDSGGYTF.

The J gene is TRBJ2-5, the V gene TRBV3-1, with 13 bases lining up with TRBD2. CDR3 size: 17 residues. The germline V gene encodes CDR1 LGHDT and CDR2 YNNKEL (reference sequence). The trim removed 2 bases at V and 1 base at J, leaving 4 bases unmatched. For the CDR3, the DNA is TGTGCCAGCAGCCAACAGGGACTAGCGGGGATCCAAGAGACCCAGTACTTC. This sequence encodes CASSQQGLAGIQETQYF.

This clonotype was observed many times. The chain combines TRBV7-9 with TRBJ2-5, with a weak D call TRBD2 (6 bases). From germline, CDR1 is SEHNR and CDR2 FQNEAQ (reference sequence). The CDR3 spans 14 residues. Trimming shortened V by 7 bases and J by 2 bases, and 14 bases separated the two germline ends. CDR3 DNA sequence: TGTGCCAGCAAGCCGGCAGGGAGGCAAGAGACCCAGTACTTC. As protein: CASKPAGRQETQYF. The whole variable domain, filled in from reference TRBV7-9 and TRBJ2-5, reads DTGVSQNPRHKITKRGQNVTFRCDPISEHNRLYWYRQTLGQGPEFLTYFQNEAQLEKSRLLSDRFSAERPKGSFSTLEIQRTEQGDSAMYLCASKPAGRQETQYFGPGTRLLVL.

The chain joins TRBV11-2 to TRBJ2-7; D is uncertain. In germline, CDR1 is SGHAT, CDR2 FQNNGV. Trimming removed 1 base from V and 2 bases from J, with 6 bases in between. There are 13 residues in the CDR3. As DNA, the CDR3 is TGTGCCAGCAGCTTAGTGGCTGCCTACGAGCAGTACTTC. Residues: CASSLVAAYEQYF.

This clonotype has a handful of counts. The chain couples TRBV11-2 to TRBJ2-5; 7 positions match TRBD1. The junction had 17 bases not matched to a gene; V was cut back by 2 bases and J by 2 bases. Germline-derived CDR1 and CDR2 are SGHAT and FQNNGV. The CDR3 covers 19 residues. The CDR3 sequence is CASSLSRRGLRTAQETQYF. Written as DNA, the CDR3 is TGTGCCAGCAGCTTAAGCCGTAGGGGGCTTCGAACCGCACAAGAGACCCAGTACTTC.

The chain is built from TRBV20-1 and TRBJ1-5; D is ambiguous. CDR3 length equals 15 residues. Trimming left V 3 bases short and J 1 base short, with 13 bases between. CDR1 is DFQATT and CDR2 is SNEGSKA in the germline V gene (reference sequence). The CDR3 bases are TGCAGTGCTAGCAAGACCGGAGGGAGCAATCAGCCCCAGCATTTT. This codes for CSASKTGGSNQPQHF.

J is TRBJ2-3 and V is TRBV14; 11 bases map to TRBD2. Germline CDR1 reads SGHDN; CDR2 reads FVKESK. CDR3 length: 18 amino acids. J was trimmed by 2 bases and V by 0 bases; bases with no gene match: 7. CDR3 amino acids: CASSQDLLAGAYTDTQYF. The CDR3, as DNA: TGTGCCAGCAGCCAAGATTTACTAGCGGGGGCATACACAGATACGCAGTATTTT.

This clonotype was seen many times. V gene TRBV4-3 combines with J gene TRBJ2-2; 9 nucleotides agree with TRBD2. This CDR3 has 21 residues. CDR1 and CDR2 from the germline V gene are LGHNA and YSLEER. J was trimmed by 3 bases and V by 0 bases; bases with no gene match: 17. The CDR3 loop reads CASSQDLLAGSPPSYTGELFF. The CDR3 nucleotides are TGCGCCAGCAGCCAAGATCTCCTAGCGGGGTCCCCTCCGTCTTACACCGGGGAGCTGTTTTTT.

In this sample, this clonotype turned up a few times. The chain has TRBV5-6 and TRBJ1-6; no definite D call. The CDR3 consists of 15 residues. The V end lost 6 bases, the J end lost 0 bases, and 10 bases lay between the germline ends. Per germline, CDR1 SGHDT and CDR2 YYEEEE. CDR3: CASNGRPSYNSPLHF. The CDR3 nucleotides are TGTGCCAGCAACGGGAGGCCCTCCTATAATTCACCCCTCCACTTT. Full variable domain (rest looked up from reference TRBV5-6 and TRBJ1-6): DAGVTQSPTHLIKTRGQQVTLRCSPKSGHDTVSWYQQALGQGPQFIFQYYEEEERQRGNFPDRFSGHQFPNYSSELNVNALLLGDSALYLCASNGRPSYNSPLHFGNGTRLTVT.

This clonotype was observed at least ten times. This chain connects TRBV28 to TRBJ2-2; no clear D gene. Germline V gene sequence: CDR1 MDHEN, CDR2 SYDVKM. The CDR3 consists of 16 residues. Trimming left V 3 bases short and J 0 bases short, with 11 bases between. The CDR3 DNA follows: TGTGCCAGCAGTTTTCTGGGTACCTCGAACACCGGGGAGCTGTTTTTT. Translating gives CASSFLGTSNTGELFF.

CDR3 DNA sequence: TGTGCCAGCAGTTTAGACAGCGGGGGCGGCAATCAGCCCCAGCATTTT. This gives the protein CASSLDSGGGNQPQHF. V is TRBV12-3 or TRBV12-4 and J is TRBJ1-5; D is possibly TRBD1 (6 bases). V was cut by 1 base and J by 2 bases, with 12 bases left in between. CDR3 size: 16 residues.

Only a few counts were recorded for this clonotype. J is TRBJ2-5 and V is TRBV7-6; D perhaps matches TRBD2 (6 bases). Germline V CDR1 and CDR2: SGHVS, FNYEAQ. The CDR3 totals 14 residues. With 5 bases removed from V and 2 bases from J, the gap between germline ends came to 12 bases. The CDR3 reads CASSKTGGQETQYF. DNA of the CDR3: TGTGCCAGCAGCAAAACTGGGGGGCAAGAGACCCAGTACTTC.

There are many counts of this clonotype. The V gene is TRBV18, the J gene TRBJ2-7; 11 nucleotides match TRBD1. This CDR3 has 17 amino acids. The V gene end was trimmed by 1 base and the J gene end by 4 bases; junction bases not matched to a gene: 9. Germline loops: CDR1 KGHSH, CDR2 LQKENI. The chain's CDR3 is CASSPQDRTGGAYEQYF. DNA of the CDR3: TGTGCCAGCTCACCACAGGATAGGACAGGGGGCGCGTACGAGCAGTACTTC.

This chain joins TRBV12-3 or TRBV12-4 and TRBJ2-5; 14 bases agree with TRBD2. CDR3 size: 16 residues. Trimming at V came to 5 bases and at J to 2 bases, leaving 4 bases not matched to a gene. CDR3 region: CASSPGTSGSQETQYF. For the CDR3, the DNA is TGTGCCAGCAGTCCAGGGACTAGCGGGAGTCAAGAGACCCAGTACTTC.

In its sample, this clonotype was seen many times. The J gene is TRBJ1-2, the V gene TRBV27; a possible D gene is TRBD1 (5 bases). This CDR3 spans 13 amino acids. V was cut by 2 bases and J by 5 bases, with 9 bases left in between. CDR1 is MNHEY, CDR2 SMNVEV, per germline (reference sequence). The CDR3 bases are TGTGCCAGCAGTTTAACCGACAGATATGGCTACACCTTC. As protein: CASSLTDRYGYTF.

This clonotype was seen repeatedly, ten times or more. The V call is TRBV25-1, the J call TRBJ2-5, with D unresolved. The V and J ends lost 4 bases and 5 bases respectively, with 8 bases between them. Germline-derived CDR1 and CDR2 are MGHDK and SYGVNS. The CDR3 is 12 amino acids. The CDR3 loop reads CASSGVTETQYF. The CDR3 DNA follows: TGTGCCAGCAGTGGTGTAACCGAGACCCAGTACTTC.

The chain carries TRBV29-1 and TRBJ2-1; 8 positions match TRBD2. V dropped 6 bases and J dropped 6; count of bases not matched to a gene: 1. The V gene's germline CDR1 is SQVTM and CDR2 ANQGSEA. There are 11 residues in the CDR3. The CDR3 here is CSVRGANEQFF. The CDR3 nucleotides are TGCAGCGTGCGGGGGGCCAATGAGCAGTTCTTC.

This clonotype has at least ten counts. Here the CDR3 DNA reads TGTGCCAGCAGCCGCGATGTAGGGGCAGGGGTGGACTATGGCTACACCTTC. Translation: CASSRDVGAGVDYGYTF. The chain uses TRBV14 and TRBJ1-2; D perhaps matches TRBD1 (6 bases). The CDR3 spans 17 residues. V was pared by 4 bases and J by 3 bases, with 21 bases between. Germline CDR1 is SGHDN and CDR2 is FVKESK.

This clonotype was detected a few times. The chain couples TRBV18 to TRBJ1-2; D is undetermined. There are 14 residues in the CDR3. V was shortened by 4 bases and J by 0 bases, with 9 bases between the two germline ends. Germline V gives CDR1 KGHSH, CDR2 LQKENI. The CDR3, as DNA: TGTGCCAGCTCACTTGGAGCTCCTAACTATGGCTACACCTTC. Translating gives CASSLGAPNYGYTF.

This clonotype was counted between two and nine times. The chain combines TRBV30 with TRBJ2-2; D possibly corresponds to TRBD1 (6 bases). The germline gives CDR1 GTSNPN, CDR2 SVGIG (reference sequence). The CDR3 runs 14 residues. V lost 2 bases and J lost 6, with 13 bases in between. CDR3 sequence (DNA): TGTGCCTGGAGTCAGAGGACAGTCTCCGGGGAGCTGTTTTTT. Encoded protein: CAWSQRTVSGELFF.

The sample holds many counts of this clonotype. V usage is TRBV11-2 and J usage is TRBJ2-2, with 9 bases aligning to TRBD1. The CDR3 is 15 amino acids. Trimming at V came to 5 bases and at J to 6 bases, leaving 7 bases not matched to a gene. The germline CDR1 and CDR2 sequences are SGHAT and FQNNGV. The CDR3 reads CASSVDRGSPGELFF. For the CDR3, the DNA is TGTGCCAGCAGCGTCGACAGGGGGAGCCCCGGGGAGCTGTTTTTT.

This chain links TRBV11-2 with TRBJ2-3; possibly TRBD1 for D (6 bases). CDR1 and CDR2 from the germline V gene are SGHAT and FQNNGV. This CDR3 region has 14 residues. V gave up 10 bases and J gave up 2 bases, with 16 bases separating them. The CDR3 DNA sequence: TGTGCCAACCGCCCGGACAGCTACACAGATACGCAGTATTTT. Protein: CANRPDSYTDTQYF. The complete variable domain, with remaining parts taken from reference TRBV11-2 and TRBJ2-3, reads EAGVAQSPRYKIIEKRQSVAFWCNPISGHATLYWYQQILGQGPKLLIQFQNNGVVDDSQLPKDRFSAERLKGVDSTLKIQPAKLEDSAVYLCANRPDSYTDTQYFGPGTRLTVL.

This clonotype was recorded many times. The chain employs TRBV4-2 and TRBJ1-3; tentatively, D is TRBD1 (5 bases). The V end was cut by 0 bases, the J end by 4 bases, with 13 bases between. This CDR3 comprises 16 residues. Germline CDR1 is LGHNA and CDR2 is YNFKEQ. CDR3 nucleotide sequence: TGTGCCAGCAGCCAAGAAGGGGACGGCTCAGGAAACACCATATATTTT. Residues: CASSQEGDGSGNTIYF.

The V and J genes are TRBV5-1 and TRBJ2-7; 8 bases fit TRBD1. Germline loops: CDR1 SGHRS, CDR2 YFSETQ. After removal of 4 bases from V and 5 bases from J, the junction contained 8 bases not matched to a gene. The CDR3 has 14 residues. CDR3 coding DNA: TGCGCCAGCAGCCACGGGACAGGAGGGCACGAGCAGTACTTC. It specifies CASSHGTGGHEQYF.